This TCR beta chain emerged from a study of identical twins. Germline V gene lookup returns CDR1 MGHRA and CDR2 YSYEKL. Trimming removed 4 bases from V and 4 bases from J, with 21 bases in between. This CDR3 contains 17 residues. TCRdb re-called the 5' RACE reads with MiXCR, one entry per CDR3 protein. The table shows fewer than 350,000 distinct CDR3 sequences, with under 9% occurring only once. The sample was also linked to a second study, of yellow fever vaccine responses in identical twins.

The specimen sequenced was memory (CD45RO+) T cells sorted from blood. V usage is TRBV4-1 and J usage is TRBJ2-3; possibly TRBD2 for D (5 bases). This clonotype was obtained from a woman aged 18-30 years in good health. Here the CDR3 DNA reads TGCGCCAGCAGCCCAGTCCATGGCCCCGGAGGCTCAGATACGCAGTATTTT. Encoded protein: CASSPVHGPGGSDTQYF.